The clone carrying this T cell receptor beta chain is a singleton in its sample. Its cognate antigen is unknown. A read error may account for a junction end that differs from germline. The sample belongs to a study of blood T cells in healthy people across ages. On the study more broadly: Per every two T cells, about one barcoded beta molecule was captured by template switching.

The CDR3 contains 14 residues. Study-wide results and caveats: Estimated diversity, derived from one million T cells, was regarded as an underestimate.

The second PCR ran roughly 7 to 12 cycles with a sample-barcoded 5' primer and J-beta primers. The template-switch adaptor, which had 12 random nucleotides, put a tag on each cDNA molecule. MiXCR was run by TCRdb on the 5' RACE reads, yielding one entry per CDR3 protein. The table lists 1.8 million or so distinct CDR3 sequences, around 40% of them singletons, with under 30% in the top ten. The specimen sequenced was blood. The chain carries TRBV12-3 or TRBV12-4 and TRBJ2-3; 8 bases are shared with TRBD2. The clonotype originates from a human donor in good health. CDR3 amino acids: CASTGGERTDTQYF. The CDR3 DNA sequence: TGTGCCAGCACCGGGGGGGAACGCACGGATACGCAGTATTTT.